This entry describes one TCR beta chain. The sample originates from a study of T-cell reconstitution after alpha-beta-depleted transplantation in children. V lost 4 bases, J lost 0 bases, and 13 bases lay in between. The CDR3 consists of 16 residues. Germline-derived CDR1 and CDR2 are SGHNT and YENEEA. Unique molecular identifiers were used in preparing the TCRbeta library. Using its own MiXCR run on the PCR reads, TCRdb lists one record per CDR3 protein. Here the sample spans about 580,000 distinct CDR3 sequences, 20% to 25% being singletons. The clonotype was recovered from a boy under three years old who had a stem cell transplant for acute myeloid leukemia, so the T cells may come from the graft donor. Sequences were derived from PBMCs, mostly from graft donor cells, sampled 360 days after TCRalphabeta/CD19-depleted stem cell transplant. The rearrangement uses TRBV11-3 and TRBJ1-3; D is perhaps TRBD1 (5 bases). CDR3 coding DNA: TGTGCCAGCAGCTCTCGACAGTTTCCCTCTGGAAACACCATATATTTT. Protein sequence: CASSSRQFPSGNTIYF.